These 32 T cell receptor beta chains were sequenced from one sample in a study of T cell responses to AZD1222 COVID-19 vaccine. Profiling relied on immunoSEQ multiplex PCR, and the TCRdb table lists in-frame clones only, not all of them. The sample carries some 170,000 clones, roughly 94% recorded once. The input for sequencing was peripheral blood, taken 28 days after the second AZD1222 dose. These receptors all come from an adult who received the AZD1222 COVID-19 vaccine.

This chain joins TRBV28 and TRBJ1-1; TRBD1 agrees at 7 bases. The CDR3 sequence is 14 residues long. Germline V CDR1 and CDR2: MDHEN, SYDVKM. Unmatched junction bases numbered 4, after V lost 5 bases and J lost 1 base. The CDR3 nucleotides are TGTGCCAGCAGTCCACAGGGGCCGAACACTGAAGCTTTCTTT. This translates into CASSPQGPNTEAFF. Full variable domain (outside the CDR3, taken from reference TRBV28 and TRBJ1-1): DVKVTQSSRYLVKRTGEKVFLECVQDMDHENMFWYRQDPGLGLRLIYFSYDVKMKEKGDIPEGYSVSREKKERFSLILESASTNQTSMYLCASSPQGPNTEAFFGQGTRLTVV.

This clone was recorded once. This sequence joins TRBV6-5 and TRBJ2-3; TRBD1 agrees at 7 bases. Germline trimming cut 6 bases from V and 1 base from J; bases unmatched to any gene: 7. From germline, CDR1 is MNHEY and CDR2 SVGAGI. CDR3 size: 15 residues. Here the CDR3 DNA reads TGTGCCAGCAGGACAGGGCCAGCCCGCACAGATACGCAGTATTTT. Protein product: CASRTGPARTDTQYF.

The J gene is TRBJ2-7, the V gene TRBV27, with D maybe TRBD1 (6 bases). V shed 6 bases and J shed 0 bases, with 15 bases lying between them. CDR3 size: 15 residues. CDR1 is MNHEY, CDR2 SMNVEV, per germline (reference sequence). CDR3 DNA: TGTGCCAGCAGCCCCGGATCAGGGGCCTCCTACGAGCAGTACTTC. Protein sequence: CASSPGSGASYEQYF.

Of note for this clone: Other DNA sequences within the sample encode an identical CDR3. This chain connects TRBV7-9 to TRBJ2-3; no firm D call. Between the trimmed V and J ends, which lost 2 bases and 3 bases, there was a span of 0 bases. This CDR3 spans 11 amino acids. Looked up from germline, CDR1 is SEHNR and CDR2 is FQNEAQ (reference sequence). The CDR3, as DNA: TGTGCCAGCAGCTTAACAGATACGCAGTATTTT. This gives the protein CASSLTDTQYF.

The chain uses TRBV18 and TRBJ1-2; D unclear. Deletions cut 2 bases from V and 3 bases from J, with 16 bases between. Germline CDR1 KGHSH, CDR2 LQKENI. CDR3 length: 16 amino acids. The CDR3 DNA reads TGTGCCAGCTCACCATCGAAGTCAGAAGGCTACTATGGCTACACCTTC. Its translation is CASSPSKSEGYYGYTF.

V and J are TRBV3-1 (or the pseudogene TRBV3-2) and TRBJ2-1; D gene ambiguous. V gave up 1 base and J gave up 8 bases, with 9 bases separating them. Germline V gives CDR1 LGHDT, CDR2 YNNKEL (reference sequence). This CDR3 has 13 residues. The CDR3, as DNA: TGTGCCAGCAGCCAAGTAAACAGCTATGAGCAGTTCTTC. It encodes CASSQVNSYEQFF.

Turning to this clone: One junction end does not reproduce the germline sequence, and a read error may be involved. This same CDR3 is encoded by further DNA sequences in the sample. The V gene is TRBV3-1 (or the pseudogene TRBV3-2), the J gene TRBJ2-7, with 9 bases that match TRBD1. The CDR3 is made up of 14 amino acids. Germline-derived CDR1 and CDR2 are LGHDT and YNNKEL (reference sequence). DNA for the CDR3: TGTGCCAGCAGCCAGGAAGGGACAGGGAATGAGCAATACTTC. Its translation is CASSQEGTGNEQYF.

The chain employs TRBV30 and TRBJ2-1; 8 bases map to TRBD1. The germline CDR1 and CDR2 sequences are GTSNPN and SVGIG (reference sequence). The ends lost 5 bases at V and 8 bases at J; junction bases unmatched: 5. The CDR3 extends over 12 amino acids. CDR3: CAWDQGAHEQFF. As DNA, the CDR3 is TGTGCCTGGGATCAGGGGGCGCATGAGCAGTTCTTC.

The chain carries TRBV18 and TRBJ2-6, with D uncertain. This CDR3 has 16 residues. Germline values: CDR1 KGHSH, CDR2 LQKENI. V shed 6 bases and J shed 0 bases, with 12 bases lying between them. CDR3 in DNA: TGTGCCAGCTCCTCCAGGTCAACCTCTGGGGCCAACGTCCTGACTTTC. Its translation: CASSSRSTSGANVLTF.

This clone appeared once. The V and J genes are TRBV6-2 or TRBV6-3 and TRBJ2-5; a possible D gene is TRBD2 (6 bases). Per the germline V gene, CDR1 is MNHEY and CDR2 is SVGEGT. V was clipped by 1 base and J by 3 bases, with 12 bases between them. This CDR3 spans 15 amino acids. DNA of the CDR3: TGTGCCAGCAGTTACTACCCCGGGAGAGAAGAGACCCAGTACTTC. Translating it yields CASSYYPGREETQYF.

The V gene is TRBV6-5, the J gene TRBJ2-7; 8 bases match TRBD2. The CDR3 loop spans 13 amino acids. V shed 2 bases, J shed 6 bases, and the junction held 3 bases outside the gene matches. CDR1 is MNHEY and CDR2 is SVGAGI in the germline V gene. CDR3 amino acids: CASSYGGRSEQYF. DNA for the CDR3: TGTGCCAGCAGTTACGGCGGGAGGAGCGAGCAGTACTTC.

This rearrangement joins TRBV3-1 (or the pseudogene TRBV3-2) to TRBJ2-1; 16 bases map to TRBD2. Looked up from germline, CDR1 is LGHDT and CDR2 is YNNKEL (reference sequence). There are 17 residues in the CDR3. V was clipped by 4 bases and J by 2 bases; unmatched bases: 2. The CDR3 reads CASSRGLAGGPYNEQFF. CDR3 DNA: TGTGCCAGCAGCCGGGGACTAGCGGGAGGGCCCTACAATGAGCAGTTCTTC.

Worth noting for this clone: At one boundary the junction diverges from the germline segment, which might be a read error. The gene calls are TRBV6-2 or TRBV6-3 and TRBJ1-1; the D is unclear. Germline loops: CDR1 MNHEY, CDR2 SVGEGT. There are 12 residues in the CDR3. As DNA, the CDR3 is TGTGCCAGCAGTTACCCGAGCCGGGGTTTTGTCTTT. Translated, it gives CASSYPSRGFVF.

This clone appeared once. The J gene is TRBJ1-1, the V gene TRBV19, with D perhaps matching TRBD1 (5 bases). CDR1 is LNHDA, CDR2 SQIVND, per germline (reference sequence). Trimming took 6 bases from V and 0 from J, leaving 17 bases between them. The CDR3 totals 16 residues. The CDR3: CASRGRVAGLNTEAFF. CDR3 bases: TGTGCCAGTAGAGGCAGGGTAGCGGGGTTGAACACTGAAGCTTTCTTT.

The rearrangement uses TRBV14 and TRBJ2-7; D remains unclear. Germline values: CDR1 SGHDN, CDR2 FVKESK. Trimming pared 0 bases from V and 6 bases from J, leaving 12 bases between. This CDR3 region has 14 residues. In DNA form, the CDR3 reads TGTGCCAGCAGCCAAGATCCAGGACGAAGCGAGCAGTACTTC. As protein: CASSQDPGRSEQYF.

The chain couples TRBV13 to TRBJ2-2; the match to TRBD2 covers 7 bases. This CDR3 contains 16 residues. CDR1 is PRHDT, CDR2 FYEKMQ, per germline (reference sequence). With V trimmed by 1 base and J by 5 bases, 7 bases remained unmatched. Written as DNA, the CDR3 is TGTGCCAGCAGCTTAGTCGGCGGGAGAGGGACCGGGGAGCTGTTTTTT. It encodes CASSLVGGRGTGELFF. The whole variable domain, filled in from reference TRBV13 and TRBJ2-2, reads AAGVIQSPRHLIKEKRETATLKCYPIPRHDTVYWYQQGPGQDPQFLISFYEKMQSDKGSIPDRFSAQQFSDYHSELNMSSLELGDSALYFCASSLVGGRGTGELFFGEGSRLTVL.

V gene TRBV3-1 (or the pseudogene TRBV3-2) combines with J gene TRBJ1-1; the D gene is possibly TRBD1 (5 bases). Deletions cut 4 bases from V and 6 bases from J, with 15 bases between. CDR1 and CDR2 from the germline V gene are LGHDT and YNNKEL (reference sequence). The CDR3 sequence is 14 residues long. CDR3 protein: CASSLQDTNSEAFF. CDR3 nucleotide sequence: TGTGCCAGCAGCCTCCAGGACACAAACTCTGAAGCTTTCTTT.

V is TRBV23-1 and J is TRBJ2-4; D perhaps matches TRBD1 (6 bases). TRBV23-1 carries the ORF label, with uncertain function. The ends were cut back, 2 bases at V and 0 bases at J, with 20 bases in the middle. There are 19 residues in the CDR3. CDR3 region: CASSQGRAGDKLAKNIQYF. The CDR3 DNA follows: TGCGCCAGCAGTCAAGGACGGGCAGGGGACAAACTAGCCAAAAACATTCAGTACTTC.

The rearrangement links TRBV11-3 to TRBJ2-7, with 9 bases fitting TRBD1. The CDR3 has 14 amino acids. Germline V gives CDR1 SGHNT, CDR2 YENEEA. V shed 5 bases and J 3 bases; nucleotides not matched to a gene: 5. The CDR3 loop reads CASSRTGQGYEQYF. The CDR3 DNA follows: TGTGCCAGCAGCCGAACGGGACAGGGCTACGAGCAGTACTTC.

This clone was recorded only once. The rearrangement links TRBV14 to TRBJ1-3, with D perhaps TRBD1 (5 bases). Trimming took off 2 bases at V and 3 bases at J, with 11 bases between the two ends. CDR1 SGHDN and CDR2 FVKESK come from the germline V gene. CDR3 length: 15 residues. CDR3 coding DNA: TGTGCCAGCAGCCAACGGCAGGGCTATGGAAACACCATATATTTT. It translates to CASSQRQGYGNTIYF.

The chain couples TRBV4-2 to TRBJ2-1; 10 positions match TRBD2. Trimming removed 4 bases from V and 7 bases from J; junction bases left unmatched: 10. Germline V CDR1 and CDR2: LGHNA, YNFKEQ. The CDR3 extends over 16 amino acids. The CDR3 region has the DNA TGTGCCAGCAGCCCACCCGAGCGGGAGGGCCAAAATGAGCAGTTCTTC. Translating it yields CASSPPEREGQNEQFF.

This clone was seen only once. The chain combines TRBV5-8 with TRBJ2-7, with D unclear. Trimming pared 3 bases from V and 2 bases from J, leaving 3 bases between. The CDR3 is made up of 11 amino acids. In germline, CDR1 is SGHTS, CDR2 YDEGEE. The CDR3 sequence is CASSSTYEQYF. The DNA for the CDR3 is TGTGCCAGCAGCTCGACCTACGAGCAGTACTTC.

V and J are TRBV19 and TRBJ2-1, with 13 bases that match TRBD2. V was clipped by 5 bases and J by 12 bases; unmatched bases: 16. Germline CDR1 is LNHDA and CDR2 is SQIVND (reference sequence). The CDR3 sequence is 17 residues long. CDR3 protein: CASSSPPGLAGPTGQFF. CDR3 nucleotide sequence: TGTGCCAGTAGTTCCCCTCCGGGACTAGCGGGACCCACCGGGCAGTTCTTC.

V is TRBV5-6 and J is TRBJ1-2, with D hard to call. The CDR3 is 14 amino acids. The germline V gene has CDR1 SGHDT and CDR2 YYEEEE. With 4 bases removed from V and 5 bases from J, the gap between germline ends came to 15 bases. The CDR3 reads CASSPYTNTYGYTF. In nucleotides, the CDR3 is TGTGCCAGCAGCCCCTACACAAATACTTATGGCTACACCTTC.

V is TRBV6-5 and J is TRBJ1-2; possible D gene TRBD1, 5 bases. The CDR3 is made up of 13 amino acids. V lost 6 bases and J lost 1, with 9 bases in between. Germline V gives CDR1 MNHEY, CDR2 SVGAGI. The CDR3 here is CASRQADNYGYTF. The CDR3 nucleotides read TGTGCCAGCAGACAGGCAGATAACTATGGCTACACCTTC.

The genes are TRBV7-2 and TRBJ2-1, with D perhaps matching TRBD1 or TRBD2 (6 bases each). V lost 7 bases and J 0 bases, leaving 22 bases between the germline ends. Per the germline V gene, CDR1 is SGHTA and CDR2 is FQGNSA. This CDR3 has 18 residues. Written as DNA, the CDR3 is TGTGCCAGCACTTGGGAAACCATAGCGGACAGCTCCTACAATGAGCAGTTCTTC. Amino acids: CASTWETIADSSYNEQFF.

The rearrangement joins TRBV2 to TRBJ1-1; D possibly corresponds to TRBD1 (5 bases). Deletions cut 2 bases from V and 2 bases from J, with 21 bases between. Per germline, CDR1 SNHLY and CDR2 FYNNEI. CDR3 length: 18 amino acids. The DNA for the CDR3 is TGTGCCAGCAGTGAAAGTCCCCCGTTCGGGGCCCTTAACACTGAAGCTTTCTTT. It yields the protein CASSESPPFGALNTEAFF.

The gene calls are TRBV6-6 and TRBJ1-3, with 10 bases fitting TRBD1. The germline V gene encodes CDR1 MNHNY and CDR2 SVGAGI (reference sequence). The V segment lost 6 bases and the J segment 0 bases; nucleotides outside the gene matches: 5. The CDR3 covers 16 residues. CDR3 region: CASRGQGTSSGNTIYF. In DNA form, the CDR3 reads TGTGCCAGCAGGGGACAGGGGACATCCTCTGGAAACACCATATATTTT.

This rearrangement joins TRBV18 to TRBJ1-5; D perhaps matches TRBD1 (5 bases). V was trimmed by 5 bases and J by 0 bases, leaving 14 bases between them. The CDR3 consists of 16 residues. Looked up from germline, CDR1 is KGHSH and CDR2 is LQKENI. In DNA, the CDR3 is TGTGCCAGCTCAACGGACGGGACTTATAGCAATCAGCCCCAGCATTTT. Its translation is CASSTDGTYSNQPQHF.

This chain connects TRBV2 to TRBJ2-1; TRBD2 matches 8 bases. V trimming: 6 bases; J trimming: 8 bases; junction bases outside the gene matches: 6. The length of the CDR3 is 13 residues. Germline V CDR1 and CDR2: SNHLY, FYNNEI. The CDR3 DNA reads as TGTGCCAGCAGCGGGAGGGAAACCGATGAGCAGTTCTTC. Amino acid sequence: CASSGRETDEQFF.

The J gene is TRBJ1-1, the V gene TRBV5-1, with 8 bases identical to TRBD1. V dropped 2 bases and J dropped 7; count of bases not matched to a gene: 7. CDR3 length: 14 amino acids. Germline CDR1 and CDR2: SGHRS and YFSETQ. CDR3 residues: CASSLAGGRSEAFF. CDR3 DNA: TGCGCCAGCAGCTTAGCAGGGGGCCGAAGTGAAGCTTTCTTT. The full variable domain, with the rest looked up from reference TRBV5-1 and TRBJ1-1, is KAGVTQTPRYLIKTRGQQVTLSCSPISGHRSVSWYQQTPGQGLQFLFEYFSETQRNKGNFPGRFSGRQFSNSRSEMNVSTLELGDSALYLCASSLAGGRSEAFFGQGTRLTVV.

The J gene is TRBJ1-2, the V gene TRBV6-6, with D uncertain. Trimming took 7 bases from V and 4 from J, leaving 10 bases between them. CDR1 MNHNY and CDR2 SVGAGI come from the germline V gene (reference sequence). The length of the CDR3 is 12 residues. CDR3 protein: CASTEATYGYTF. The CDR3 bases are TGTGCCAGCACCGAGGCGACCTATGGCTACACCTTC.